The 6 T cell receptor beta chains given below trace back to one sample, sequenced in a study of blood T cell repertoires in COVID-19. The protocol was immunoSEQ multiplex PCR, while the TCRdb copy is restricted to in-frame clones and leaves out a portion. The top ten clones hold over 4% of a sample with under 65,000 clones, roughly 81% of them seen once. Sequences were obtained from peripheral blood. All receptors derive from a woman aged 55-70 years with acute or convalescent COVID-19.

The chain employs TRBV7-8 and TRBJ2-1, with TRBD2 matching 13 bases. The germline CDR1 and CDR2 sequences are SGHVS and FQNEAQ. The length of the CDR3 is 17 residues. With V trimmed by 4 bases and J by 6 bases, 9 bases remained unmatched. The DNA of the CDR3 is TGTGCCAGCAGCTCACTAGCGGGAGGGGATTTAGGCAATGAGCAGTTCTTC. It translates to CASSSLAGGDLGNEQFF.

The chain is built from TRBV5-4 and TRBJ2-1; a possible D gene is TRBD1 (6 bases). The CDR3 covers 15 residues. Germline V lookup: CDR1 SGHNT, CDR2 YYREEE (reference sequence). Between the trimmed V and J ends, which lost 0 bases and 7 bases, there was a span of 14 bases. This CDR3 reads CASSLAPGAPNEQFF. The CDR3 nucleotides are TGTGCCAGCAGCTTGGCGCCAGGGGCCCCTAATGAGCAGTTCTTC.

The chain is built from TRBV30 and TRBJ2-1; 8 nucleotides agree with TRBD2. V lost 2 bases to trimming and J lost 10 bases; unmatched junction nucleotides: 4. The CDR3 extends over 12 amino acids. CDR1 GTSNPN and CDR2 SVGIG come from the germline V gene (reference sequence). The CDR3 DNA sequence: TGTGCCTGGAGTTGGGTAGCGGGGGAGCAGTTCTTC. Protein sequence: CAWSWVAGEQFF.

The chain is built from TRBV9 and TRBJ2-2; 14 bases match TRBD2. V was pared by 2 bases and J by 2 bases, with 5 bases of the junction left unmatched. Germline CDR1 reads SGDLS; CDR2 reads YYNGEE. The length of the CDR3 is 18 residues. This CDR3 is CASSVYGTSGGNTGELFF. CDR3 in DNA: TGTGCCAGCAGCGTTTATGGGACTAGCGGGGGAAACACCGGGGAGCTGTTTTTT.

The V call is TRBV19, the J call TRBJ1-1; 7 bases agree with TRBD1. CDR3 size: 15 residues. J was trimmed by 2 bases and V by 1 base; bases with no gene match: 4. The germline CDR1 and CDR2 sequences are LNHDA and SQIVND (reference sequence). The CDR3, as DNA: TGTGCCAGTAGTATAGGGAACAGGGGTAACACTGAAGCTTTCTTT. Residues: CASSIGNRGNTEAFF.

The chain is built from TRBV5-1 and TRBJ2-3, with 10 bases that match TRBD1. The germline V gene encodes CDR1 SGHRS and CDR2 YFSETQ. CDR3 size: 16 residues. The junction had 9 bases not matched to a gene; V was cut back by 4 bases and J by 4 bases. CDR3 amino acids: CASSQATGGFADTQYF. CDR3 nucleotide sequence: TGCGCCAGCAGCCAAGCGACAGGGGGCTTTGCAGATACGCAGTATTTT.